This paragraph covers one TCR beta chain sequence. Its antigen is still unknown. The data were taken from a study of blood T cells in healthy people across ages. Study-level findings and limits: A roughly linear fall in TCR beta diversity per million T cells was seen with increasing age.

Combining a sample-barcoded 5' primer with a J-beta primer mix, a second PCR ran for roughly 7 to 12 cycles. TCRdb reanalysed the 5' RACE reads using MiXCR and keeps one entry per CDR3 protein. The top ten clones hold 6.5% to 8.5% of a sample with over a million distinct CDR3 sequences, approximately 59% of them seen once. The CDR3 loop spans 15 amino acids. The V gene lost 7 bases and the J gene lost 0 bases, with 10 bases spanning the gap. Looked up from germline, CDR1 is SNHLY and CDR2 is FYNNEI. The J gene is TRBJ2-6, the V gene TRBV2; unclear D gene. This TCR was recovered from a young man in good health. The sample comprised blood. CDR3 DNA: TGTGCCAGCAAGGCAGGATACTCTGGGGCCAACGTCCTGACTTTC. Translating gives CASKAGYSGANVLTF. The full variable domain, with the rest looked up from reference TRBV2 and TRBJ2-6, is EPEVTQTPSHQVTQMGQEVILRCVPISNHLYFYWYRQILGQKVEFLVSFYNNEISEKSEIFDDQFSVERPDGSNFTLKIRSTKLEDSAMYFCASKAGYSGANVLTFGAGSRLTVL.